This T cell receptor beta chain is from a study of cytomegalovirus exposure and HLA in healthy donors. Study information: A later analysis reported the 100 to 150 validation repertoires used the same platform as the 666 first-cohort repertoires.

Findings of the study overall: Reportedly, diagnosis of cytomegalovirus status by the classifier showed high specificity and sensitivity.

Repertoires were generated with immunoSEQ multiplex PCR, while TCRdb's copy carries only in-frame clones and drops some. The sample includes 250,000 or so clones, about 83% seen only once; the top ten take 2% to 3%. Remarks on this clone: The antigen is unknown.

Trimming took 3 bases from V and 6 from J; bases not matched to a gene: 9. Per the germline V gene, CDR1 is ENHRY and CDR2 is SYGVKD. The CDR3 is made up of 15 amino acids. The rearrangement links TRBV10-3 to TRBJ2-7, with 9 bases identical to TRBD1. The clonotype comes from a man between 18 and 29 years old in good health and CMV-seronegative. Sequences were obtained from PBMCs. CDR3 sequence: CAISESVDRGSEQYF. Written as DNA, the CDR3 is TGTGCCATCAGTGAAAGTGTCGACAGGGGGTCCGAGCAGTACTTC.